The 9 T cell receptor beta chains presented below share a single source sample, sequenced in a study of tumor-infiltrating lymphocytes in primary liver carcinoma. A primer matching the constant region was used to make TCR beta cDNA from 500 to 650 ng of total RNA. Generation of the TCR beta libraries relied on three nested multiplex PCR rounds using slightly modified ARM-PCR. For roughly 10 cycles apiece, the opening two PCR rounds ran with TRBV1-TRBV30 forward primers and a C-beta reverse primer. TCRdb ran MiXCR on the multiplex PCR reads and lists one entry per CDR3 protein. The sample consists of 300,000 to 400,000 distinct CDR3 sequences, less than 75% of them appearing once. Unsorted whole blood supplied the blood RNA, and germline DNA was isolated too. Sequencing was carried out using peripheral blood. The receptors derive from a man aged 40-49 years with primary liver carcinoma and hepatitis B virus infection.

This clonotype was observed a few times. The chain is built from TRBV28 and TRBJ2-1; 9 nucleotides match TRBD1. The CDR3 is 16 amino acids. Germline V gene sequence: CDR1 MDHEN, CDR2 SYDVKM. J was trimmed by 0 bases and V by 7 bases; bases with no gene match: 7. The CDR3 here is CASTRDRDGSYNEQFF. CDR3 sequence (DNA): TGTGCCAGCACCCGGGACAGGGACGGCTCCTACAATGAGCAGTTCTTC. Full variable domain (remainder filled in from reference TRBV28 and TRBJ2-1): DVKVTQSSRYLVKRTGEKVFLECVQDMDHENMFWYRQDPGLGLRLIYFSYDVKMKEKGDIPEGYSVSREKKERFSLILESASTNQTSMYLCASTRDRDGSYNEQFFGPGTRLTVL.

Regarding this clonotype: This may arise from a read error, as a much more abundant clone is one base away. The V and J genes are TRBV12-3 or TRBV12-4 and TRBJ2-2; 12 bases match TRBD2. This CDR3 has 17 amino acids. Trimming removed 10 bases from V and 3 bases from J; junction bases left unmatched: 12. Here the CDR3 DNA reads TGTGCCAACAGACGAGGACTAGCGGGATCGGACACCGGGGAGCTGTTTTTT. Encoded protein: CANRRGLAGSDTGELFF.

The chain uses TRBV29-1 and TRBJ2-2, with a weak D call TRBD2 (5 bases). Germline V CDR1 and CDR2: SQVTM, ANQGSEA. This CDR3 is 14 amino acids long. The V gene lost 2 bases and the J gene lost 9 bases, with 16 bases spanning the gap. The CDR3 bases are TGCAGCGTTGAAAGGCTAGCCAATACCAGGGAGCTGTTTTTT. The encoded protein is CSVERLANTRELFF.

In its sample, this clonotype was seen once. The rearrangement joins TRBV7-6 to TRBJ2-2; 8 nucleotides match TRBD2. The CDR3 runs to 15 residues. The germline V gene has CDR1 SGHVS and CDR2 FNYEAQ. After removal of 5 bases from V and 8 bases from J, the junction contained 10 bases not matched to a gene. The CDR3 reads CASSLSGKAIGELFF. For the CDR3, the DNA is TGTGCCAGCAGCCTTAGCGGGAAAGCTATTGGGGAGCTGTTTTTT.

Of note for this clonotype: Just one base apart from a much larger clone, this may be a read error. This sequence joins TRBV4-1 and TRBJ2-7, with TRBD1 identical over 10 bases. This CDR3 region has 15 residues. V was clipped by 5 bases and J by 1 base; unmatched bases: 5. Germline V gives CDR1 MGHRA, CDR2 YSYEKL. CDR3 coding DNA: TGCGCCAGCAGCTCTCGACAGGGGGCTTCCTACGAGCAGTACTTC. Translating it yields CASSSRQGASYEQYF.

The chain carries TRBV7-9 and TRBJ2-7; the D is unclear. Trimming took 9 bases from V and 6 from J, leaving 24 bases between them. The CDR3 totals 15 residues. The germline V gene has CDR1 SEHNR and CDR2 FQNEAQ (reference sequence). CDR3 DNA: TGTGCCAGTACTCCATTGGCTAGTGAGAGTAGCGAGCAGTACTTC. Translated: CASTPLASESSEQYF.

This clonotype has a handful of counts. The chain recombines TRBV7-2 with TRBJ2-3; D unclear. Between the trimmed V and J ends, which lost 5 bases and 8 bases, there was a span of 8 bases. This CDR3 is 11 amino acids long. Germline CDR1 SGHTA, CDR2 FQGNSA. CDR3 in DNA: TGTGCCAGCAGCGTCCAGAGTACGCAGTATTTT. It translates to CASSVQSTQYF. Based on the CDR3 plus reference TRBV7-2 and TRBJ2-3, the full variable domain is GAGVSQSPSNKVTEKGKDVELRCDPISGHTALYWYRQSLGQGLEFLIYFQGNSAPDKSGLPSDRFSAERTGGSVSTLTIQRTQQEDSAVYLCASSVQSTQYFGPGTRLTVL.

The chain has TRBV5-6 and TRBJ2-5; D tentatively reads TRBD1 or TRBD2 (6 bases each). This CDR3 comprises 14 residues. The V gene lost 4 bases and the J gene lost 1 base, with 11 bases spanning the gap. Germline-derived CDR1 and CDR2 are SGHDT and YYEEEE. The CDR3 is CASSPGAAQETQYF. The CDR3 nucleotides are TGTGCCAGCAGCCCGGGGGCAGCCCAAGAGACCCAGTACTTC. Supplemented by reference TRBV5-6 and TRBJ2-5, the full variable domain reads DAGVTQSPTHLIKTRGQQVTLRCSPKSGHDTVSWYQQALGQGPQFIFQYYEEEERQRGNFPDRFSGHQFPNYSSELNVNALLLGDSALYLCASSPGAAQETQYFGPGTRLLVL.

In the case of this clonotype: A read error may be the cause here, since a much bigger clone is one base away. The chain recombines TRBV10-3 with TRBJ2-1; 9 positions agree with TRBD2. Losses at the gene ends were 4 bases for V and 13 bases for J; bases not matched to a gene: 8. Germline lookup yields CDR1 ENHRY and CDR2 SYGVKD. The CDR3 totals 13 residues. CDR3 amino acids: CAISGTSVGDQFF. CDR3 bases: TGTGCCATCAGTGGGACTAGCGTGGGTGACCAGTTCTTC.